These T cell receptor beta chains were read from a single sample in a study of blood T cell repertoires in COVID-19. Clones were read by immunoSEQ multiplex PCR, and TCRdb kept only the in-frame ones, dropping some. The profile shows hundreds of thousands of clones, 70% to 90% of them singletons. The material sequenced was peripheral blood. These receptors were obtained from a woman of 80 years or more with acute or convalescent COVID-19. CDR3s include the opening cysteine and the closing phenylalanine or tryptophan.

15	TRBV19	TRBJ2-2	CASSSLAGATGELFF
15	TRBV5-1	TRBJ2-5	CASSLDTGTQETQYF
14	TRBV4-1	TRBJ2-7	CASRLGTAGGPQYF
15	TRBV7-9	TRBJ1-3	CASSLVPVSGNTIYF
12	TRBV30	TRBJ1-1	CAWSGDLYWAFF
17	TRBV4-1	TRBJ2-5	CASSQVRRKGVQETQYF
14	TRBV2	TRBJ2-7	CASSEAPISYEQYF
11	TRBV7-8	TRBJ2-7	CASSLGQGLYF
15	TRBV6-5	TRBJ1-4	CASRSRAGGHEKLFF
17	TRBV9	TRBJ2-7	CASSGGIGQGRSYEQYF
15	TRBV11-3	TRBJ1-3	CASRPEGAAGNTIYF
12	TRBV5-4	TRBJ2-1	CASSLGSDEQFF
17	TRBV18	TRBJ2-1	CASSPRLRLQSRNEQFF
15	TRBV6-2/TRBV6-3	TRBJ2-5	CASSYADSGGETQYF
16	TRBV7-2	TRBJ1-5	CASSLGRRGFNQPQHF
19	TRBV23-1	TRBJ2-1	CASSHKESGSRSSYNEQFF
12	TRBV6-5	TRBJ1-1	CASTGVNTEAFF
16	TRBV5-1	TRBJ2-4	CASNPGGAVAKNIQYF
14	TRBV10-2	TRBJ2-2	CASRAPAVTGELFF
16	TRBV15	TRBJ2-7	CATSRHSTGGKDEQYF
15	TRBV7-8	TRBJ1-5	CASKQGAGANQPQHF
13	TRBV6-2/TRBV6-3	TRBJ1-2	CASSLTDIYGYTF
17	TRBV20-1	TRBJ1-2	CSASNKGQYRGGYGYTF
16	TRBV7-2	TRBJ1-2	CASSPRTGTALYGYTF
15	TRBV24-1	TRBJ2-3	CATELGRGAGDTQYF
15	TRBV7-3	TRBJ2-3	CASSLMPTSTDTQYF
19	TRBV19	TRBJ1-2	CASSFPTGTADLMHGGYTF
15	TRBV28	TRBJ2-1	CASSESGSLGNEQFF
18	TRBV14	TRBJ1-6	CASSQDVGTGRFNSPLHF
14	TRBV20-1	TRBJ2-5	CSASSTGGVETQYF
14	TRBV7-2	TRBJ1-2	CASSSPPGWRGYTF
14	TRBV6-5	TRBJ1-1	CASTLPPGNTEAFF
20	TRBV27	TRBJ2-3	CASSFRPDPTSPSSTDTQYF
18	TRBV11-3	TRBJ2-3	CASSTREPGTSGTDTQYF
15	TRBV30	TRBJ2-1	CAWSAVQGSLSEQFF
14	TRBV19	TRBJ2-2	CASSIGTGTGELFF
15	TRBV3-1/TRBV3-2	TRBJ2-7	CASSLAGGSSYEQYF
14	TRBV7-9	TRBJ1-6	CASSLDTYNSPLHF
14	TRBV7-9	TRBJ1-2	CASSSGTGTRGYTF
13	TRBV12-3/TRBV12-4	TRBJ1-3	CASSLGPGNTIYF
15	TRBV2	TRBJ2-1	CATRPGQMAYNEQFF
15	TRBV5-6	TRBJ1-5	CASSLGGFSNQPQHF
15	TRBV7-6	TRBJ2-2	CASSLERSDTGELFF
17	TRBV11-3	TRBJ1-1	CASSLVMTGALVTEAFF
13	TRBV28	TRBJ1-2	CASTLGTSYGYTF
16	TRBV15	TRBJ1-2	CATSRAGTGLTGGYTF
17	TRBV4-2	TRBJ2-5	CASSQGGTSALQETQYF
16	TRBV5-1	TRBJ2-1	CASSSYLDRRNNEQFF
16	TRBV24-1	TRBJ1-5	CATSDPTGAPNQPQHF
17	TRBV27	TRBJ1-3	CASSLRGSGQGRNTIYF
18	TRBV10-2	TRBJ1-1	CASSESWQGRSSGTEAFF
16	TRBV30	TRBJ1-2	CAWPLYRAGVNYGYTF
17	TRBV15	TRBJ1-5	CATSRAGGQGNNQPQHF
15	TRBV6-5	TRBJ1-3	CASSYAQATGNTIYF
17	TRBV5-1	TRBJ1-5	CASGVARGQDSDQPQHF